This T cell receptor (beta chain) was documented in a study of T cell repertoires in cytomegalovirus infection. Study results and caveats: It was HLA-C-restricted CMV-specific TCR beta clonotypes that dominated the response ex vivo. Cumulative frequency of public TCR beta families picked out carriers of CMV plus the relevant HLA.

MiXCR, applied by TCRdb to the reads, yields one record per CDR3 protein. The repertoire holds about 570,000 distinct CDR3 sequences, roughly 42% seen once, with 48% in the top ten. CDR1 and CDR2 from the germline V gene are MNHEY and SMNVEV (reference sequence). This CDR3 has 13 amino acids. V was clipped by 10 bases and J by 11 bases, with 21 bases between them. For this clonotype: Its antigen is currently unknown.

Sequenced here: cultured PBMCs, sampled from culture after CMV antigen stimulation. This chain links TRBV27 with TRBJ1-5; the D gene is possibly TRBD1 (5 bases). The source is a human donor in good health (CMV status not recorded). Some clones in this sample may be carry-over from other donors' samples. The CDR3 nucleotides read TGTGCCACCATCCGGGACGGGGGGACGACCCAGCATTTT. It codes for CATIRDGGTTQHF.